The clone carrying this T cell receptor beta chain was seen a single time. The data originate from a study of blood T cell repertoires in COVID-19. Clones were sequenced by immunoSEQ multiplex PCR, and TCRdb holds only the in-frame ones, with some missing. Here the sample spans about 170,000 clones, about 74% being singletons. Sequencing was performed on peripheral blood. The receptor was isolated from an elderly woman with acute or convalescent COVID-19.

DNA for the CDR3: TGCGCCAGCAGCCCGACAGGGGATCAAGAGACCCAGTACTTC. As protein: CASSPTGDQETQYF. The chain carries TRBV5-1 and TRBJ2-5; 8 positions agree with TRBD1. Germline-derived CDR1 and CDR2 are SGHRS and YFSETQ. The CDR3 length is 14 residues. With V trimmed by 4 bases and J by 2 bases, 4 bases remained unmatched.